The clone carrying this TCR beta chain has just one count. The sample belongs to a study of blood T cell repertoires in COVID-19. Looking at the study overall: The United States, Italy and Spain were the sources of the acute and convalescent COVID-19 samples. The cDNA or gDNA used as material had been derived from T cells, B-cell-depleted T cells, or PBMCs.

With 2 bases clipped from V and 7 bases from J, the junction kept 2 bases outside the gene matches. The germline V gene has CDR1 MNHEY and CDR2 SMNVEV (reference sequence). This CDR3 comprises 12 residues. Only in-frame clones appear in the TCRdb table, and some are missing; sequencing was by immunoSEQ multiplex PCR. The sample lists 200,000 to 300,000 clones, roughly 88% occurring once. The sequenced sample was peripheral blood. The genes are TRBV27 and TRBJ2-7; 7 bases agree with TRBD2. The source of this sequence is a human donor in a cohort sampled during active COVID-19. The CDR3 nucleotides are TGTGCCAGCAGTTTAGGGCGGGGGGAGCAGTACTTC. Amino acids: CASSLGRGEQYF.